This section outlines one TCR beta chain sequence together with its context. The record originates from a study of T cell responses to AZD1222 COVID-19 vaccine. The data were produced by immunoSEQ multiplex PCR, yet TCRdb's version contains in-frame clones alone and is incomplete. This repertoire shows 65,000 to 75,000 clones, 80% found once; its top ten account for 47%. There are 12 residues in the CDR3. V was clipped by 5 bases and J by 6 bases, with 10 bases between them. Germline V gene lookup returns CDR1 MDHEN and CDR2 SYDVKM. The TCR originated in an adult who received the AZD1222 COVID-19 vaccine. This sample comprised peripheral blood, obtained 28 days after the second AZD1222 dose. This chain links TRBV28 with TRBJ1-2; D possibly corresponds to TRBD1 (5 bases). The DNA for the CDR3 is TGTGCCAGCAGTCTAGCAGGGAATGGCTACACCTTC. As protein: CASSLAGNGYTF.